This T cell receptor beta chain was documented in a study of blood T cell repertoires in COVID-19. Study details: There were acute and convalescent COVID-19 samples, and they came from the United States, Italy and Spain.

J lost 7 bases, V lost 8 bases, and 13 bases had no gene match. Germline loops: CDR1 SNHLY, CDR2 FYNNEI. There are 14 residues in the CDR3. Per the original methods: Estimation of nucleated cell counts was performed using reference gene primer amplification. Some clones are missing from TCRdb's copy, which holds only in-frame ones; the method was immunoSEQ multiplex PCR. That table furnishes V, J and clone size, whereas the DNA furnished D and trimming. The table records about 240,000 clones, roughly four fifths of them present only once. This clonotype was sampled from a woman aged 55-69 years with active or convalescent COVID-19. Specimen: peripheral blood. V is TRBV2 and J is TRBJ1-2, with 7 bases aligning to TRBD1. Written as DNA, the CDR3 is TGTGCCAGCCAGAGGGACAGCTTCTCGGGTGGCTACACCTTC. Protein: CASQRDSFSGGYTF.